These T cell receptor beta chains were read from a single sample in a study of blood T cell repertoires in COVID-19. Here immunoSEQ multiplex PCR was the method, and the copy in TCRdb shows in-frame clones only, minus some. The sample records about 220,000 clones, less than 85% being singletons. The material sequenced was peripheral blood. The receptors originated from a woman older than 75 with acute or convalescent COVID-19. Both conserved end residues are part of each CDR3. Each record gives: J gene, V gene, CDR3 protein.

TRBJ2-5 TRBV4-3 CASSQDLQTQETQYF
TRBJ2-7 TRBV2 CASSVAVGPYEQYF
TRBJ2-1 TRBV6-2/TRBV6-3 CASSYTGSYNEQFF
TRBJ2-1 TRBV14 CASSRLGPGEQFF
TRBJ1-4 TRBV2 CASSEGQTSSATNEKLFF
TRBJ1-5 TRBV7-9 CASSPRTGDQPQHF
TRBJ1-6 TRBV6-1 CASSEVSGTGGPNSPLHF
TRBJ1-2 TRBV3-1/TRBV3-2 CASSLGTGIYGYTF
TRBJ2-1 TRBV18 CASSDGGSYNEQFF
TRBJ2-1 TRBV7-3 CASSLTRTGNEQFF
TRBJ2-1 TRBV5-4 CASSLGGTGGYNEQFF
TRBJ2-3 TRBV25-1 CASSDSGQSTDTQYF
TRBJ2-3 TRBV20-1 CSVEGRIEYF
TRBJ2-5 TRBV6-1 CASSEGRVPETQYF
TRBJ1-4 TRBV5-1 CASSLEAGGTNEKLFF
TRBJ2-7 TRBV27 CASSLYPSGNLYEQYF
TRBJ2-3 TRBV5-4 CASSLERGPPDTQYF
TRBJ1-1 TRBV13 CASSRTGTANTEAFF
TRBJ2-5 TRBV19 CASSASRQGGETQYF